This T cell receptor beta chain was documented in a study of OX40 agonist ivuxolimab in advanced cancers. The V and J ends lost 8 bases and 6 bases, in that order; junction bases with no gene match: 5. The germline V gene encodes CDR1 LNHDA and CDR2 SQIVND (reference sequence). The CDR3 runs to 14 residues. Clones were read by immunoSEQ multiplex PCR, and TCRdb kept only the in-frame ones, dropping some. This table has about 62,000 clones, approximately 85% appearing once. This specimen was CD4+ or CD8+ T cells sorted from blood, taken in a trial of the OX40 agonist ivuxolimab. This sequence was found in an adult with an advanced solid tumor such as melanoma, head and neck, liver or kidney cancer. The chain combines TRBV19 with TRBJ1-6; 9 nucleotides line up with TRBD1. CDR3: CASGQTGGNSPLHF. The DNA for the CDR3 is TGTGCCAGTGGGCAGACAGGGGGTAATTCACCCCTCCACTTT. Based on the CDR3 plus reference TRBV19 and TRBJ1-6, the full variable domain is DGGITQSPKYLFRKEGQNVTLSCEQNLNHDAMYWYRQDPGQGLRLIYYSQIVNDFQKGDIAEGYSVSREKKESFPLTVTSAQKNPTAFYLCASGQTGGNSPLHFGNGTRLTVT.